This T cell receptor beta chain was recorded in a study of cytomegalovirus exposure and HLA in healthy donors. A remark on this clone: Its antigen is as yet unknown.

Study results and caveats: Cytomegalovirus association was listed for around 170 TCR beta chains.

TCRdb's copy holds only in-frame clones and misses some; the assay was immunoSEQ multiplex PCR. This table holds some 150,000 clones, 80% to 95% found once. The junction had 7 bases not matched to a gene; V was cut back by 0 bases and J by 4 bases. CDR1 and CDR2 from the germline V gene are SGDLS and YYNGEE. The CDR3 spans 17 residues. The origin of this receptor is a man aged 18-30 years in good health and CMV-seronegative. The material sequenced was PBMCs. The genes are TRBV9 and TRBJ2-5; 12 nucleotides match TRBD2. The CDR3 DNA reads TGTGCCAGCAGCGTAGGGCTAGCGGGAGGGAGTGGAGAGACCCAGTACTTC. Translating it yields CASSVGLAGGSGETQYF. The full variable domain, with the rest looked up from reference TRBV9 and TRBJ2-5, is DSGVTQTPKHLITATGQRVTLRCSPRSGDLSVYWYQQSLDQGLQFLIQYYNGEERAKGNILERFSAQQFPDLHSELNLSSLELGDSALYFCASSVGLAGGSGETQYFGPGTRLLVL.